Reported below is one TCR beta chain. These data come from a study of cytomegalovirus exposure and HLA in healthy donors. The PCR employed 60 Vbeta primers together with 13 Jbeta primers. Authors' methods: In a later analysis, the count reached 75 million to 90 million unique TCR beta chains, with approximately 10 million shared. Clones were sequenced by immunoSEQ multiplex PCR, and TCRdb holds only the in-frame ones, with some missing. V and J calls and clone size are given by that table; D and trimming were obtained from the DNA. There are around 140,000 clones in the sample; approximately 91% occur only once, and 0.45% to 0.55% lies in the top ten. V was cut by 3 bases and J by 7 bases, with 22 bases left in between. The CDR3 has 17 amino acids. From germline, CDR1 is SGHNT and CDR2 YYREEE (reference sequence).

The sample consisted of PBMCs. The receptor was derived from a middle-aged woman in good health and CMV-seronegative. The rearrangement links TRBV5-4 to TRBJ1-4, with D possibly matching TRBD1 (5 bases). The CDR3 reads CASSSSSTQGRGEKLFF. Written as DNA, the CDR3 is TGTGCCAGCAGCTCCTCGAGTACCCAGGGTAGGGGTGAAAAACTGTTTTTT.